This record looks at one TCR beta chain sequence and its context. What it binds is not known. Treatment here: treatment-naive control, cytoreductive nephrectomy. Germline lookup yields CDR1 MNHNY and CDR2 SVGAGI (reference sequence). V was shortened by 0 bases and J by 0 bases, with 5 bases between the two germline ends. The CDR3 loop spans 15 amino acids. These data are taken from a study of radiation and T cells in renal cell carcinoma. Whole-study findings and limits: Top 100 clonotypes averaged around 54% in irradiated versus about 40% in nephrectomy-only tumors.

The data were produced by immunoSEQ multiplex PCR, yet TCRdb's version contains in-frame clones alone and is incomplete. This sample carries thousands of clones, 55% to 70% of them seen once, and the ten largest clones take over 20%. The rearrangement uses TRBV6-6 and TRBJ1-4; D gene unclear. The clonotype comes from a man between 60 and 75 years old with renal cell carcinoma. The sequencing here drew on tumor tissue, taken from a patient whose treatment was nephrectomy without radiotherapy. The CDR3 sequence: CASSYSSATNEKLFF. CDR3 nucleotides: TGTGCCAGCAGTTACTCTTCTGCAACTAATGAAAAACTGTTTTTT.